This record covers a single T cell receptor (beta chain). Its target is not known. The data were taken from a study of T cell responses to AZD1222 COVID-19 vaccine. Study-wide results and caveats: Within unmutated variant regions lay the reported targets of nearly half of spike-specific TCRs. Donors were mostly white British, more females; clonal diversity possibly underestimated. Repertoires were sampled only after the peak T cell response. Baseline testing showed seropositivity in only a handful of AZD1222 recipients.

V was trimmed by 3 bases and J by 6 bases, leaving 18 bases between them. CDR1 is SEHNR and CDR2 is FQNEAQ in the germline V gene (reference sequence). CDR3 length: 16 residues. Libraries were prepared by immunoSEQ multiplex PCR; TCRdb keeps only in-frame clonotypes and omits some of them. Among about 150,000 clones listed, approximately 89% were seen once. The sample here was peripheral blood, taken on day 0 of AZD1222 vaccination. The gene calls are TRBV7-9 and TRBJ2-1, with D possibly TRBD2 on 6 matching bases. The clonotype was recovered from an adult in good health. CDR3 DNA: TGTGCCAGCAGCTTTGGAGGGGTCATCCGGGCCAATGAGCAGTTCTTC. Its translation: CASSFGGVIRANEQFF.